This T cell receptor (beta chain) is from a study of blood T cell dynamics during melanoma immunotherapy. Time point here: pre-treatment baseline. Blood was drawn before treatment and at week 3 after checkpoint blockade. Repertoires were generated with immunoSEQ multiplex PCR, while TCRdb's copy carries only in-frame clones and drops some. The repertoire consists of roughly 22,000 clones, with 87% occurring once and the leading ten covering 4.6%. This CDR3 comprises 13 residues. Germline V CDR1 and CDR2: LNHDA, SQIVND (reference sequence). Trimming removed 11 bases at V and 7 bases at J, with 17 bases between.

This clonotype was obtained from a human donor with melanoma. The specimen was blood, collected from a patient treated with checkpoint blockade. The chain has TRBV19 and TRBJ2-2; a possible D gene is TRBD2 (6 bases). The CDR3 protein is CAGSGVWNGELFF. The DNA of the CDR3 is TGTGCCGGATCGGGAGTCTGGAACGGGGAGCTGTTTTTT.